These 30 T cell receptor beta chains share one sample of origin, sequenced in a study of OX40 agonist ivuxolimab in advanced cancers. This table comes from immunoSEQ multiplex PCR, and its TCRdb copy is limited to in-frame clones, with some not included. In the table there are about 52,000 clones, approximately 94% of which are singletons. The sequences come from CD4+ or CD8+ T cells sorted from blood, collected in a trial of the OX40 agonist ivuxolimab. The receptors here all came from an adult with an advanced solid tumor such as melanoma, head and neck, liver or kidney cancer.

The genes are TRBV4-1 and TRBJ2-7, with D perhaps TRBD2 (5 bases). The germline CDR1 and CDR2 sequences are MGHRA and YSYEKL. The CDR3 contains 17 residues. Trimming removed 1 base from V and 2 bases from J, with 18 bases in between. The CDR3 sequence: CASSQAASSLGAYEQYF. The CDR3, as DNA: TGCGCCAGCAGCCAAGCCGCAAGTTCCCTGGGAGCCTACGAGCAGTACTTC.

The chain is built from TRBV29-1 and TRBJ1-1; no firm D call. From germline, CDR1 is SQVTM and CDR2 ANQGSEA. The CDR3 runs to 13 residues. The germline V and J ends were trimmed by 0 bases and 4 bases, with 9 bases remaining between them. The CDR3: CSVEEGYSTEAFF. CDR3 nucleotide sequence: TGCAGCGTTGAAGAAGGGTATTCCACTGAAGCTTTCTTT.

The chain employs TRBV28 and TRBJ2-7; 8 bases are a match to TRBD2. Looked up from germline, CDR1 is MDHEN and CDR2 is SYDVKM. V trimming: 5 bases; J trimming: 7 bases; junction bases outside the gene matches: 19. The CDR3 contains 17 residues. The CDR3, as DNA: TGTGCCAGCAGTGTCGTGGGACTAAGCGGGAGAACGGTGGAGCAGTACTTC. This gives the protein CASSVVGLSGRTVEQYF. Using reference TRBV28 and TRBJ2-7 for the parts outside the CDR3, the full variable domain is DVKVTQSSRYLVKRTGEKVFLECVQDMDHENMFWYRQDPGLGLRLIYFSYDVKMKEKGDIPEGYSVSREKKERFSLILESASTNQTSMYLCASSVVGLSGRTVEQYFGPGTRLTVT.

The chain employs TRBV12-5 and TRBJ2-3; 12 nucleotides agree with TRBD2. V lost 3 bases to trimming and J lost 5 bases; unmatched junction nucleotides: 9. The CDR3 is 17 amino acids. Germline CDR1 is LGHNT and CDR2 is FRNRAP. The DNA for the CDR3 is TGTGCTAGTGGTTTCCTGACTAGCGGGAGCTGGGGAGATACGCAGTATTTT. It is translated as CASGFLTSGSWGDTQYF.

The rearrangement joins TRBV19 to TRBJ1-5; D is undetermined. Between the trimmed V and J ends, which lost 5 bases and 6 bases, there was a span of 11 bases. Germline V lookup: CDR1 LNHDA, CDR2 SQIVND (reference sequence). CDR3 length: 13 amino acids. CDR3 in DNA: TGTGCCAGTAGTGCCCAAGGAAGTCAGCCCCAGCATTTT. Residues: CASSAQGSQPQHF.

CDR3 residues: CASSIRDREETQYF. As DNA, the CDR3 is TGTGCCAGCAGCATCCGGGACAGGGAAGAGACCCAGTACTTC. The chain has TRBV5-6 and TRBJ2-5; 9 nucleotides agree with TRBD1. Germline V lookup: CDR1 SGHDT, CDR2 YYEEEE. V trimming: 4 bases; J trimming: 3 bases; junction bases outside the gene matches: 4. CDR3 length equals 14 residues.

The CDR3 DNA reads TGTGCCAGCAGCTTAGCGGACAGGGGAGCTGGGGCCAACGTCCTGACTTTC. Translation: CASSLADRGAGANVLTF. J is TRBJ2-6 and V is TRBV7-8; 9 nucleotides align to TRBD1. With V trimmed by 0 bases and J by 2 bases, 2 bases remained unmatched. Germline V lookup: CDR1 SGHVS, CDR2 FQNEAQ. This CDR3 contains 17 residues.

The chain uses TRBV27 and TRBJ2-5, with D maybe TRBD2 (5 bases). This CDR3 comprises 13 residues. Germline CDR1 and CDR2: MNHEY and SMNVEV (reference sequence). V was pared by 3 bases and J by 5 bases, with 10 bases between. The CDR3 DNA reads TGTGCCAGCAGTTTCGGGAACACGGAGACCCAGTACTTC. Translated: CASSFGNTETQYF.

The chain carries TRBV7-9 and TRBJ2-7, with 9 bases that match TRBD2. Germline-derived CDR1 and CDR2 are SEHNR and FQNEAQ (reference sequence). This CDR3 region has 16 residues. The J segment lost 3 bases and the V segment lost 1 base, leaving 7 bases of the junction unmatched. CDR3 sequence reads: CASSLGDGGRVYEQYF. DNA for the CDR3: TGTGCCAGCAGCTTAGGGGACGGCGGGAGGGTCTACGAGCAGTACTTC.

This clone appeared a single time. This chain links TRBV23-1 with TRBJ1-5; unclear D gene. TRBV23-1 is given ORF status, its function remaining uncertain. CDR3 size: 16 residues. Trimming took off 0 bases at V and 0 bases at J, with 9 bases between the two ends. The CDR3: CASSQSNTHSNQPQHF. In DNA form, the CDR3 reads TGCGCCAGCAGTCAATCGAATACTCATAGCAATCAGCCCCAGCATTTT.

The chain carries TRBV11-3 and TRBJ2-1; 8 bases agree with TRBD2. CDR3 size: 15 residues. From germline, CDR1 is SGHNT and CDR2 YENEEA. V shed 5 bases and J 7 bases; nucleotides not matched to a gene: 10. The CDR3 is CASSRQIGLANEQFF. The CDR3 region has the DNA TGTGCCAGCAGCCGTCAGATCGGACTAGCAAATGAGCAGTTCTTC.

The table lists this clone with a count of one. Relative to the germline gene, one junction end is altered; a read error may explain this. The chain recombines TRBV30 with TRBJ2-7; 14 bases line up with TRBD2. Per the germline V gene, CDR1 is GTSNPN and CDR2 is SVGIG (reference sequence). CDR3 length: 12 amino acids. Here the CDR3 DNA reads TGTGCCTGGACCGGACTAGCGGGAGGTATAAACTTC. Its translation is CAWTGLAGGINF.

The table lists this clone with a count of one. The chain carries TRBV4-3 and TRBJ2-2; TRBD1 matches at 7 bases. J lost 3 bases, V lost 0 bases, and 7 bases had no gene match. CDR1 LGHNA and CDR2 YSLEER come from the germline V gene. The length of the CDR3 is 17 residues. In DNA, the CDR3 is TGCGCCAGCAGCCAAGAATGGGACCAGGGGGACACCGGGGAGCTGTTTTTT. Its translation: CASSQEWDQGDTGELFF.

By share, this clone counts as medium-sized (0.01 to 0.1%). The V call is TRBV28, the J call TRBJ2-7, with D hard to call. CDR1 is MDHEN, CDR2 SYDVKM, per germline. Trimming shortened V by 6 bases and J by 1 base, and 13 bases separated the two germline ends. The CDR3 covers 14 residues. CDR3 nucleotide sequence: TGTGCCAGCAGCCTAAAAACACTTTCCTACGAGCAGTACTTC. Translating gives CASSLKTLSYEQYF.

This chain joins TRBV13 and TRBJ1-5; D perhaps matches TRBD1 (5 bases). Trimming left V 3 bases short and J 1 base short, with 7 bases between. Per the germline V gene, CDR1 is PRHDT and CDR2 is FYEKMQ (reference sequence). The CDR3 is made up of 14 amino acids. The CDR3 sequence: CASSLGGSNQPQHF. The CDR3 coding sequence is TGTGCCAGCAGCTTGGGGGGAAGCAATCAGCCCCAGCATTTT. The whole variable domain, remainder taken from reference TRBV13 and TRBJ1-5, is AAGVIQSPRHLIKEKRETATLKCYPIPRHDTVYWYQQGPGQDPQFLISFYEKMQSDKGSIPDRFSAQQFSDYHSELNMSSLELGDSALYFCASSLGGSNQPQHFGDGTRLSIL.

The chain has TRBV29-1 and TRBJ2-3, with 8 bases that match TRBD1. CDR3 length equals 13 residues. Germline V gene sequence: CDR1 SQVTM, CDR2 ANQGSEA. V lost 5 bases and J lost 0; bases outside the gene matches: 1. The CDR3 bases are TGCAGCGTTACAGGGGGGAGCACAGATACGCAGTATTTT. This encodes CSVTGGSTDTQYF.

CDR3 DNA sequence: TGTGCCAGCAGCATAGCAAATGGGGTGCGCACCGGGGAGCTGTTTTTT. Protein sequence: CASSIANGVRTGELFF. The J gene is TRBJ2-2, the V gene TRBV9; D call uncertain. The CDR3 totals 16 residues. Trimming removed 4 bases from V and 4 bases from J, with 17 bases in between. Per germline, CDR1 SGDLS and CDR2 YYNGEE.

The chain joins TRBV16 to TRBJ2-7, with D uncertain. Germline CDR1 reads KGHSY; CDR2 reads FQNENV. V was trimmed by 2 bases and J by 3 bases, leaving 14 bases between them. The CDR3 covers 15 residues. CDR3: CASSQIGPRFYEQYF. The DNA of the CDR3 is TGTGCCAGCAGCCAAATCGGGCCTAGGTTCTACGAGCAGTACTTC.

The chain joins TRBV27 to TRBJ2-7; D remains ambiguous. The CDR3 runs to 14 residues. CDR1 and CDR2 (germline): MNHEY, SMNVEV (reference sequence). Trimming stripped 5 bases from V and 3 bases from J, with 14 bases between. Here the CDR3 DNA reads TGTGCCAGCAGTCCCAACGTCGTGAACTACGAGCAGTACTTC. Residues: CASSPNVVNYEQYF.

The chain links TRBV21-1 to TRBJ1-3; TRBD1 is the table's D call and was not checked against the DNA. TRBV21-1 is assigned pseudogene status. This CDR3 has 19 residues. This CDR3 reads CASSKALSKKGYSGNTIYF. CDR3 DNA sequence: TGTGCCAGCAGCAAAGCGCTTTCCAAAAAGGGGTACTCTGGAAACACCATATATTTT.

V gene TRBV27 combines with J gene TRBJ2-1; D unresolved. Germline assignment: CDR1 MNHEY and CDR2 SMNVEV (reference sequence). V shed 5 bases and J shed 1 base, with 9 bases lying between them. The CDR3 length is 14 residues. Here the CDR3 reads CASSLRRSYNEQFF. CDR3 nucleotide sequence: TGTGCCAGCAGTCTCCGAAGGTCCTACAATGAGCAGTTCTTC.

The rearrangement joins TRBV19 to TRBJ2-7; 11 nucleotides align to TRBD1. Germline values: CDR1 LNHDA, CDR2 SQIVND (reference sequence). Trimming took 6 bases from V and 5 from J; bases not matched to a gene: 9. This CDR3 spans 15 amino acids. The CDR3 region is CASSTTGTGGDEQYF. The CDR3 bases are TGTGCCAGTAGCACAACCGGGACAGGGGGAGACGAGCAGTACTTC. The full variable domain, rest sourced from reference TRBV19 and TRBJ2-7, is DGGITQSPKYLFRKEGQNVTLSCEQNLNHDAMYWYRQDPGQGLRLIYYSQIVNDFQKGDIAEGYSVSREKKESFPLTVTSAQKNPTAFYLCASSTTGTGGDEQYFGPGTRLTVT.

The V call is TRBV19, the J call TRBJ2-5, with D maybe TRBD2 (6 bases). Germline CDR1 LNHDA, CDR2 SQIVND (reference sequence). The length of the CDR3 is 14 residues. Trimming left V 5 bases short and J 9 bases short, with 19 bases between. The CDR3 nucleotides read TGTGCCAGTAGTTCTCATGGAGGGCCCGTGGCCCAGTACTTC. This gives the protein CASSSHGGPVAQYF.

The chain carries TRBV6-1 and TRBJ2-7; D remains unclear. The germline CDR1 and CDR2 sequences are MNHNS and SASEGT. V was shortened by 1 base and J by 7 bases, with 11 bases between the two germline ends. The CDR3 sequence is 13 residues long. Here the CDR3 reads CASSEEVLREQYF. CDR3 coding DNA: TGTGCCAGCAGTGAAGAGGTACTGAGGGAGCAGTACTTC.

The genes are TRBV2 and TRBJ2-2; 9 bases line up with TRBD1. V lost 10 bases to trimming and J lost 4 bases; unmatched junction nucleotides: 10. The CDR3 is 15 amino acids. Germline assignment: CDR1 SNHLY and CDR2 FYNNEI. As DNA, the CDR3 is TGTGCCACCCGGGACAGGGCCTTGGGCACCGGGGAGCTGTTTTTT. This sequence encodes CATRDRALGTGELFF.

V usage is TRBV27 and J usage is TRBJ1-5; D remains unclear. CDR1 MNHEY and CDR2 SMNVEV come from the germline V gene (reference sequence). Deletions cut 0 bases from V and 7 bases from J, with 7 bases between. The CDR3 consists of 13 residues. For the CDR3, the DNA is TGTGCCAGCAGTTTATCGGGATCACAGCCCCAGCATTTT. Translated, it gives CASSLSGSQPQHF.

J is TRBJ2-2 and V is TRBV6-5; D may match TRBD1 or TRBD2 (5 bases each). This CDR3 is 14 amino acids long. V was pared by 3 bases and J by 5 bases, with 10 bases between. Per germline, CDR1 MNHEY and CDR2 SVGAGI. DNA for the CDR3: TGTGCCAGCAGTTATACCGGGACGACCGGGGAGCTGTTTTTT. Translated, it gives CASSYTGTTGELFF.

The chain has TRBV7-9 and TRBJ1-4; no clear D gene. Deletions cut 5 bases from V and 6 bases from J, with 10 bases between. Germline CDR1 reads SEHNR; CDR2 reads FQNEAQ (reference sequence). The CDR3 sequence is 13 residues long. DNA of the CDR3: TGTGCCAGCAGCAAGGAGGGCGATGAAAAACTGTTTTTT. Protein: CASSKEGDEKLFF.

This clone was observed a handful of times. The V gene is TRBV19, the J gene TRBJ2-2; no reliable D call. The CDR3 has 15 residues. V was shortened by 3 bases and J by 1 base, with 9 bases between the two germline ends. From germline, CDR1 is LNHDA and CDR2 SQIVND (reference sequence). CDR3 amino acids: CASSMSGRNTGELFF. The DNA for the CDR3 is TGTGCCAGTAGTATGTCAGGAAGGAACACCGGGGAGCTGTTTTTT.

In nucleotides, the CDR3 is TGTGCCAGCAGTTTTCGAGCGGGAGTAGGGTACGAGCAGTACTTC. Amino acids: CASSFRAGVGYEQYF. V is TRBV28 and J is TRBJ2-7, with 8 nucleotides matching TRBD2. Germline CDR1 and CDR2: MDHEN and SYDVKM. Trimming cost V 3 bases and J 4 bases; bases outside gene matches: 8. This CDR3 contains 15 residues.